This is a list of T cell receptor beta chains from one sample in a study of T cell responses to AZD1222 COVID-19 vaccine. Repertoires were generated with immunoSEQ multiplex PCR, while TCRdb's copy carries only in-frame clones and drops some. The sample records under 50,000 clones, 88% being singletons. The sample here was peripheral blood, taken 28 days after the second dose of the MenACWY control vaccine. The origin of the receptors is an adult who received the MenACWY meningococcal vaccine as a control. Both conserved end residues are part of each CDR3. Fields, in order: D gene, clone size, V gene, J gene, CDR3 DNA, CDR3 protein. D genes are given only for firm matches. Size values are once, few and many counts, or a class for expanded clones, and some rows have none.

D gene: NA
clone size: NA
V gene: TRBV5-6
J gene: TRBJ2-3
CDR3 DNA: TGTGCCAGCAGCTTGCTAGGGCAGACCACAGATACGCAGTATTTT
CDR3 protein: CASSLLGQTTDTQYF

D gene: NA
clone size: few
V gene: TRBV27
J gene: TRBJ2-2
CDR3 DNA: TGTGCCAGCAGTCCGGGACCTGTATCCGGGGAGCTGTTTTTT
CDR3 protein: CASSPGPVSGELFF

D gene: TRBD2
clone size: few
V gene: TRBV30
J gene: TRBJ2-7
CDR3 DNA: TGTGCCTGGAGCCGGGTTTGGGGCGGGAGGTTCGACTACGAGCAGTACTTC
CDR3 protein: CAWSRVWGGRFDYEQYF

D gene: NA
clone size: NA
V gene: TRBV2
J gene: TRBJ2-3
CDR3 DNA: TGTGCCAGAGGACCCAGCACAGATACGCAGTATTTT
CDR3 protein: CARGPSTDTQYF

D gene: TRBD2
clone size: NA
V gene: TRBV28
J gene: TRBJ2-1
CDR3 DNA: TGTGCCAGCAGAGATACTAGCGGGAGTATTTCCTACAATGAGCAGTTCTTC
CDR3 protein: CASRDTSGSISYNEQFF

D gene: NA
clone size: NA
V gene: TRBV10-1
J gene: TRBJ2-7
CDR3 DNA: TGCGCCAGCAGTCCGAAGGGACATTGGATGGTTGAGCAGTACTTC
CDR3 protein: CASSPKGHWMVEQYF

D gene: NA
clone size: NA
V gene: TRBV19
J gene: TRBJ1-3
CDR3 DNA: NA
CDR3 protein: CASTSGQGPSGNTIYF

D gene: NA
clone size: NA
V gene: TRBV12-3/TRBV12-4
J gene: TRBJ1-2
CDR3 DNA: TGTGCCAGCAGTTGGGAGGGGCATGGCTACACCTTC
CDR3 protein: CASSWEGHGYTF

D gene: NA
clone size: NA
V gene: TRBV6-5
J gene: TRBJ2-5
CDR3 DNA: TGTGCCAGCGCCTCGGCGGTCGAGACCCAGTACTTC
CDR3 protein: CASASAVETQYF

D gene: NA
clone size: NA
V gene: TRBV28
J gene: TRBJ2-7
CDR3 DNA: TGTGCCAGCAGCCGCCCCCGGTCAGGGGTTGAGCAGTACTTC
CDR3 protein: CASSRPRSGVEQYF

D gene: NA
clone size: once
V gene: TRBV6-6
J gene: TRBJ2-3
CDR3 DNA: TGTGCCAGCAGCCCAATGGAGGGAAGCACAGATACGCAGTATTTT
CDR3 protein: CASSPMEGSTDTQYF

D gene: NA
clone size: NA
V gene: TRBV27
J gene: TRBJ2-4
CDR3 DNA: TGTGCCAGCAGTTTCAGGGGGGACATTCAGTACTTC
CDR3 protein: CASSFRGDIQYF

D gene: TRBD2
clone size: few
V gene: TRBV7-9
J gene: TRBJ2-7
CDR3 DNA: TGTGCCAGCAGCCGGGGGGACCGCTGGGTATCCTACGAGCAGTACTTC
CDR3 protein: CASSRGDRWVSYEQYF

D gene: NA
clone size: once
V gene: TRBV30
J gene: TRBJ2-7
CDR3 DNA: TGTGCCTGGCGGGGGTCCCACGAGCAGTACTTC
CDR3 protein: CAWRGSHEQYF